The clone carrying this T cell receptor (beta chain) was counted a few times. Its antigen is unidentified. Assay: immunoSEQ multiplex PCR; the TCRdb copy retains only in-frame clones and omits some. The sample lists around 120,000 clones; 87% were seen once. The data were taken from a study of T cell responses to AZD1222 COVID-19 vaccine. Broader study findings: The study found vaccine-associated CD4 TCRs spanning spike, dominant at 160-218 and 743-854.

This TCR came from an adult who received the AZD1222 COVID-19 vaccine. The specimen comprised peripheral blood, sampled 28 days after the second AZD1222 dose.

The CDR3 DNA follows: TGTGCCAGCAGACGGACAGAGATCTACGAGCAGTACTTC. Translated: CASRRTEIYEQYF. This chain joins TRBV2 and TRBJ2-7; TRBD1 might be the D (6 bases). Trimming cost V 6 bases and J 3 bases, with 12 bases left between them. The CDR3 extends over 13 amino acids. Germline V gene sequence: CDR1 SNHLY, CDR2 FYNNEI.